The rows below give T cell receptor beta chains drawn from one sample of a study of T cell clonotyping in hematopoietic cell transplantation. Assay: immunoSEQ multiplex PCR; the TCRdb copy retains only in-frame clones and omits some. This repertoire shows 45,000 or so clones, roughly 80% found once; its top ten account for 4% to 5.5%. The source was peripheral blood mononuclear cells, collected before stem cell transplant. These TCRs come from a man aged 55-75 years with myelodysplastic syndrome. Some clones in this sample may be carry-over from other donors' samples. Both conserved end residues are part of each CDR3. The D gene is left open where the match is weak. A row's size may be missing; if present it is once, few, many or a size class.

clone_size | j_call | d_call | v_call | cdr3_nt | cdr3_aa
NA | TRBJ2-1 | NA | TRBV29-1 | TGCAGCTCAAGGAAGTCTTCCAATGAGCAGTTCTTC | CSSRKSSNEQFF
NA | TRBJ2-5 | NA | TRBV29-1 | TGCAGCGGGGGGGGACAGCTAGCATTCGAGACCCAGTACTTC | CSGGGQLAFETQYF
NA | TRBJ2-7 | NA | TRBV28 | TGTGCCAGCAGACCGTCGGGGGGCCTCTACGAGCAGTACTTC | CASRPSGGLYEQYF
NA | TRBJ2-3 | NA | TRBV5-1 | TGCGCCAGCACGTGGGGACTTATAACAGATACGCAGTATTTT | CASTWGLITDTQYF
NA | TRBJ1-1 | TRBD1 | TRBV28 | TGTGCCAGTACCGGGACAGGGGGGTCGGTAGCTTTCTTT | CASTGTGGSVAFF
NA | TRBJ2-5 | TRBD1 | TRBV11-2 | TGTGCCAGCAGCCCTGGGACAGGGGTGGAGACCCAGTACTTC | CASSPGTGVETQYF
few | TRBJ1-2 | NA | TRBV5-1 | TGCGCCAGCAGCTTGGGTCCAAGCTATGGCTACACCTTC | CASSLGPSYGYTF
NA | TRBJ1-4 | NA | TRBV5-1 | TGCGCCAGCAGCTTGGGGGGGCCGGGTGAAAAACTGTTTTTT | CASSLGGPGEKLFF
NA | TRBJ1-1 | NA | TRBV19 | TGTGCCAGTAGTATGATCCATCCAGGGACGGGGAACACTGAAGCTTTCTTT | CASSMIHPGTGNTEAFF
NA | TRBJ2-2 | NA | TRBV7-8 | TGTGCCAGCACGTCTTTTCAGGGGTTGGGCGGGGAGCTGTTTTTT | CASTSFQGLGGELFF
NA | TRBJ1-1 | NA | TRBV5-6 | TGTGCCAGCAGCAGAGCGGGCCGCACCCAAGCTTTCTTT | CASSRAGRTQAFF
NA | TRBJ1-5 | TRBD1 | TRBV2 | TGTGCCAGCAGTGGTTTACAGGGGAATCAGCCCCAGCATTTT | CASSGLQGNQPQHF
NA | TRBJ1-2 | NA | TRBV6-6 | TGTGCCAGCAGTTATGCAGGGAACAACTATGGCTACACCTTC | CASSYAGNNYGYTF
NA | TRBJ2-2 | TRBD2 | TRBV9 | TGTGCCAGCAGCCCTCCTAGCGGGGGGGCGACCGGGGAGCTGTTTTTT | CASSPPSGGATGELFF
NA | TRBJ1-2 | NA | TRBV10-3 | TGTGCCATCAGTGACGAGGGCTATGGCTACACCTTC | CAISDEGYGYTF
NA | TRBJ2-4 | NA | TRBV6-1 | TGTGCCAGCAGTGAGGAAACAGGGTACGGTGTTGGGTCCAAAAACATTCAGTACTTC | CASSEETGYGVGSKNIQYF
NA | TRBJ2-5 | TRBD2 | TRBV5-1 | TGCGCCAGCAGCTTGGATAGTACTAGCGGGGGGGGTGAGACCCAGTACTTC | CASSLDSTSGGGETQYF
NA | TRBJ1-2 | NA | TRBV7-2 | TGTGCCAGCAGCTTAGTTGGGCCGAATAACTATGGCTACACCTTC | CASSLVGPNNYGYTF
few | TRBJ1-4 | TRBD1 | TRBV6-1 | TGTGCCAGCAGTGGTACTTCCGCAGGGGGGATTGAAAAACTGTTTTTT | CASSGTSAGGIEKLFF
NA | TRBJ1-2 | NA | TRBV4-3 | TGCGCCAGCAGCCAAGAAATGGCAGGGGAATTGTATGGCTACACCTTC | CASSQEMAGELYGYTF
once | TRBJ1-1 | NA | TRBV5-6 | TGTGCCAGCAGCCTCTGGACAGACATGAACACTGAAGCTTTCTTT | CASSLWTDMNTEAFF
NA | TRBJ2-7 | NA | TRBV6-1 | TGTGCCAGCAGTGAAGGACTAGGGAGCTCCTACGAGCAGTACTTC | CASSEGLGSSYEQYF
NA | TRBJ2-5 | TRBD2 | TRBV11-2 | TGTGCCAGCAGCTTATTAGCGGGGGTATTAGAGACCCAGTACTTC | CASSLLAGVLETQYF
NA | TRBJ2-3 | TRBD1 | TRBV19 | TGTGCCAGTAGGGCGGGGCAGGGGGCTTTGGTAAGCACAGATACGCAGTATTTT | CASRAGQGALVSTDTQYF
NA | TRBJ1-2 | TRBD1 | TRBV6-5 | TGTGCCAGCAGAGGGACAGCAGCATATGGCTACACCTTC | CASRGTAAYGYTF
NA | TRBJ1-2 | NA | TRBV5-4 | TGTGCCAGCAACCCCGCAGGGAATACCTATGGCTACACCTTC | CASNPAGNTYGYTF
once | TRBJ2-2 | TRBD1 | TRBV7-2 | TGTGCCAGCAGATCACAGGGGATCGGGGAGCTGTTTTTT | CASRSQGIGELFF
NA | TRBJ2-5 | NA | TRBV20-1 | TGCAGCGCGAAAGAGACCCAGTACTTC | CSAKETQYF
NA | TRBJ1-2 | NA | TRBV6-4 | TGTGCCAGCAGCCAACAGACCCCATATGGCTACACCTTC | CASSQQTPYGYTF
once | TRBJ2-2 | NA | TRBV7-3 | TGTGCCAGCAGCTCCCCCGGAGCCGGGGAGCTGTTTTTT | CASSSPGAGELFF
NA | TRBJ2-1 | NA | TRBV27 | TGTGCCAGCAGTTTATCGGTTGGGACTTCTAATGAGCAGTTCTTC | CASSLSVGTSNEQFF
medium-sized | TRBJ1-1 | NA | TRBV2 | TGTGCCAGCACGGCGGAGTTGGCCACTGAAGCTTTCTTT | CASTAELATEAFF
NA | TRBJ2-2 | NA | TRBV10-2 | TGCGCCAGCAAGGGATCAGGGGCCAAAAAGACCGGGGAGCTGTTTTTT | CASKGSGAKKTGELFF
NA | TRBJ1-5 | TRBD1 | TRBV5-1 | TGCGCCAGCAGCTTAGGGACAGAGAATCAGCCCCAGCATTTT | CASSLGTENQPQHF
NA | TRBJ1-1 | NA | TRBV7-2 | TGTGCCAGCAGCTTAGGTGAAATGAGCACTGAAGCTTTCTTT | CASSLGEMSTEAFF
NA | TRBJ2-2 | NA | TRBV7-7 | TGTGCTAGCAGCTTCGAGAGGGGTGCTCGGGAGCTGTTTTTT | CASSFERGARELFF
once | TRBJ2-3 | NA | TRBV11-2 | TGTGCCAGCAGCCCTACGACAGGTCAACCCACAGATACGCAGTATTTT | CASSPTTGQPTDTQYF
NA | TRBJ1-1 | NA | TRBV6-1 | TGTGCCAGCCCCATCCCAGGGTTGGGTGAAGCTTTCTTT | CASPIPGLGEAFF
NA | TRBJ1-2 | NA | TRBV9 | TGTGCCAGCAGCGTAGACATGGGACGGTCCTATGGCTACACCTTC | CASSVDMGRSYGYTF
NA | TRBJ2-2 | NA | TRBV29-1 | TGCAGCGTTACCTCCCCCGCAATTGACACCGGGGAGCTGTTTTTT | CSVTSPAIDTGELFF
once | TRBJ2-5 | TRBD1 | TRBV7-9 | TGTGCCAGCAGCTTTCCGGGACAGCAAGAGACCCAGTACTTC | CASSFPGQQETQYF
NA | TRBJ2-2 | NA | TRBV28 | TGTGCCAGCAGTTTAGATGCCCCGAACACCGGGGAGCTGTTTTTT | CASSLDAPNTGELFF
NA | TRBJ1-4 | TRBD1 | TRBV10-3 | TGTGCCATCAGTGAGGGACAGGGGGCGTTAACGGGCGAAAAACTGTTTTTT | CAISEGQGALTGEKLFF
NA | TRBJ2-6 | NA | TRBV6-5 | TGTGCCAGCAGCAACGGGGGCTCTGGGGCCAACGTCCTGACTTTC | CASSNGGSGANVLTF
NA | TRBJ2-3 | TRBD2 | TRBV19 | TGTGCCAGTAGTAGGCTAGCGGGGACAGATACGCAGTATTTT | CASSRLAGTDTQYF
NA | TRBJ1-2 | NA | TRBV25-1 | TGTGCCAGCAGTCCCTGGTCCTTCGGAAGCTACACCTTC | CASSPWSFGSYTF
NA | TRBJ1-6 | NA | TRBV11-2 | TGTGCCAGCAGCTTAGCCAGCCGTCCAGATTCACCCCTCCACTTT | CASSLASRPDSPLHF
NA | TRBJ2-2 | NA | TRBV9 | TGTGCCAGCAGCCCCTCGGCGGTTACCGGGGAGCTGTTTTTT | CASSPSAVTGELFF
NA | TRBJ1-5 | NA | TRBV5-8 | TGTGCCAGCAGCCCACCGGCAGGGGAGGGCAATCAGCCCCAGCATTTT | CASSPPAGEGNQPQHF
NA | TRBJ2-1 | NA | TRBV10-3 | TGTGCCATCAGTGATGGCAGGGAGCAGTTCTTC | CAISDGREQFF
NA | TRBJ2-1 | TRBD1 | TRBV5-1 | TGCGCCAGCAGCTTGGGGACAGGGGGCCACAATGAGCAGTTCTTC | CASSLGTGGHNEQFF
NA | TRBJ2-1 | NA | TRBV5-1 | TGCGCCAGCAGCTTGGAGGTGGGGGCCGGGTCGAATGAGCAGTTCTTC | CASSLEVGAGSNEQFF
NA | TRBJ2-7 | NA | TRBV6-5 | TGTGCCAGCAGTTACGACGGGACACCAAACTACGAGCAGTACTTC | CASSYDGTPNYEQYF
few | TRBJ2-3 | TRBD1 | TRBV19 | TGTGCCGCCCGGGACAGGGACACAGATACGCAGTATTTT | CAARDRDTDTQYF
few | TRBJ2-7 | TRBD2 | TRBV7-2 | TGTGCCAGCAGCTTAGGTAGCGGGGCTACCTACGAGCAGTACTTC | CASSLGSGATYEQYF